These 32 T cell receptor beta chains share one sample of origin, sequenced in a study of T-cell memory formation after mild COVID-19. TCRdb independently ran MiXCR on the 5' RACE reads; one entry per CDR3 protein. The table includes about 210,000 distinct CDR3 sequences, 27% detected once. Sequenced sample: PBMCs or a T cell subset sorted from them (not recorded which). Receptors were obtained from an adult woman who had mild COVID-19 (a few samples of this study predate the infection). Cell type and time point are not known.

The chain carries TRBV20-1 and TRBJ1-3, with a tentative D call TRBD1 (6 bases). Germline assignment: CDR1 DFQATT and CDR2 SNEGSKA (reference sequence). This CDR3 is 13 amino acids long. The V and J ends lost 2 bases and 9 bases respectively, with 14 bases between them. CDR3 DNA sequence: TGCAGTGCTAGAACAGGGACCGGGGTCACCATATATTTT. It codes for CSARTGTGVTIYF.

This clonotype has just a few counts. The chain carries TRBV2 and TRBJ1-1, with 8 bases matching TRBD1. The junction had 8 bases not matched to a gene; V was cut back by 6 bases and J by 5 bases. This CDR3 contains 14 residues. Germline V gene data show CDR1 as SNHLY and CDR2 as FYNNEI. This CDR3 reads CASSRRTGRTEAFF. The CDR3 bases are TGTGCCAGCAGCCGCCGGACAGGGCGGACTGAAGCTTTCTTT.

The chain recombines TRBV30 with TRBJ2-3; no reliable D call. Trimming stripped 1 base from V and 6 bases from J, with 11 bases between. The germline CDR1 and CDR2 sequences are GTSNPN and SVGIG (reference sequence). The CDR3 has 13 amino acids. CDR3 nucleotides: TGTGCCTGGAGTGGTCAGGCTCCCGATACGCAGTATTTT. This translates into CAWSGQAPDTQYF.

This clonotype was picked up a small number of times. This chain uses TRBV5-1 with TRBJ1-2, with 9 nucleotides matching TRBD1. This CDR3 contains 15 residues. Per germline, CDR1 SGHRS and CDR2 YFSETQ. Losses at the gene ends were 4 bases for V and 4 bases for J; bases not matched to a gene: 8. CDR3 in DNA: TGCGCCAGCAGCGCGGGGACAGGGAGACTCTATGGCTACACCTTC. This codes for CASSAGTGRLYGYTF.

This sequence joins TRBV18 and TRBJ2-1; D perhaps matches TRBD2 (6 bases). The CDR3 length is 14 residues. Trimming stripped 6 bases from V and 4 bases from J, with 13 bases between. Germline V gene data show CDR1 as KGHSH and CDR2 as LQKENI. The CDR3 here is CASSPQTSYNEQFF. Written as DNA, the CDR3 is TGTGCCAGCTCCCCCCAGACTAGTTACAATGAGCAGTTCTTC.

The chain is built from TRBV4-1 and TRBJ2-2; D is unclear. Germline loops: CDR1 MGHRA, CDR2 YSYEKL. This CDR3 region has 18 residues. V gave up 1 base and J gave up 1 base, with 16 bases separating them. CDR3 loop: CASSQGPTRGKNTGELFF. The CDR3 nucleotides are TGCGCCAGCAGCCAAGGCCCCACTCGCGGCAAGAACACCGGGGAGCTGTTTTTT.

This chain links TRBV6-2 or TRBV6-3 with TRBJ2-5; maybe TRBD1 (5 bases). The germline CDR1 and CDR2 sequences are MNHEY and SVGEGT. The V end lost 2 bases, the J end lost 7 bases, and 26 bases lay between the germline ends. CDR3 length equals 18 residues. In DNA form, the CDR3 reads TGTGCCAGCAGTTACGGGGTGGGGCCCCTAAAGGAAAGAGGGACCCAGTACTTC. This sequence encodes CASSYGVGPLKERGTQYF.

J is TRBJ1-4 and V is TRBV7-9; perhaps TRBD1 as D (5 bases). The CDR3 is made up of 13 amino acids. Germline V lookup: CDR1 SEHNR, CDR2 FQNEAQ (reference sequence). V shed 5 bases and J shed 13 bases, with 17 bases lying between them. The chain's CDR3 is CASSTGGGIGLFF. The CDR3 DNA sequence: TGTGCCAGCAGCACCGGGGGGGGTATCGGACTGTTTTTT.

This clonotype was observed a few times. The chain is built from TRBV11-2 and TRBJ1-2, with a tentative D call TRBD1 (6 bases). The CDR3 contains 16 residues. Germline V lookup: CDR1 SGHAT, CDR2 FQNNGV. Deletions cut 5 bases from V and 7 bases from J, with 23 bases between. CDR3: CASSPPRLTGHGGYTF. DNA for the CDR3: TGTGCCAGCAGCCCCCCCCGCCTCACAGGGCATGGTGGCTACACCTTC. Full variable domain (remainder filled in from reference TRBV11-2 and TRBJ1-2): EAGVAQSPRYKIIEKRQSVAFWCNPISGHATLYWYQQILGQGPKLLIQFQNNGVVDDSQLPKDRFSAERLKGVDSTLKIQPAKLEDSAVYLCASSPPRLTGHGGYTFGSGTRLTVV.

This rearrangement joins TRBV7-2 to TRBJ2-5; no clear D gene. Germline V gene sequence: CDR1 SGHTA, CDR2 FQGNSA. The CDR3 contains 13 residues. V was cut by 5 bases and J by 5 bases, with 12 bases left in between. The CDR3 sequence: CASSPSTRETQYF. For the CDR3, the DNA is TGTGCCAGCAGCCCCTCGACGCGCGAGACCCAGTACTTC.

This sequence joins TRBV20-1 and TRBJ2-7, with 9 positions matching TRBD2. CDR3 size: 14 residues. Germline CDR1 reads DFQATT; CDR2 reads SNEGSKA (reference sequence). Unmatched junction bases numbered 9, after V lost 6 bases and J lost 3 bases. CDR3 coding DNA: TGCAGTGCCACAGCCGGGACTAGCATCTACGAGCAGTACTTC. This encodes CSATAGTSIYEQYF.

This clonotype has a handful of counts. This chain uses TRBV7-3 with TRBJ2-1, with 8 bases lining up with TRBD1. The V gene's germline CDR1 is SGHTA and CDR2 FQGTGA. This CDR3 spans 13 amino acids. V shed 5 bases and J 8 bases; nucleotides not matched to a gene: 5. The CDR3 sequence: CASSLQTGDEQFF. In nucleotides, the CDR3 is TGTGCCAGCAGCCTCCAGACAGGGGATGAGCAGTTCTTC.

The chain carries TRBV7-8 and TRBJ1-1; D remains unclear. Germline values: CDR1 SGHVS, CDR2 FQNEAQ. V was cut by 5 bases and J by 0 bases, with 19 bases left in between. The length of the CDR3 is 17 residues. CDR3 residues: CASSPGEGGHMNTEAFF. The DNA of the CDR3 is TGTGCCAGCAGCCCCGGAGAGGGAGGCCACATGAACACTGAAGCTTTCTTT.

V usage is TRBV27 and J usage is TRBJ2-5; possible D gene TRBD2, 7 bases. Trimming pared 4 bases from V and 2 bases from J, leaving 17 bases between. The CDR3 totals 16 residues. Germline V gene lookup returns CDR1 MNHEY and CDR2 SMNVEV (reference sequence). The CDR3 DNA reads as TGTGCCAGCAGTTACTTACCGGGGGGCGCTCAAGAGACCCAGTACTTC. Encoded protein: CASSYLPGGAQETQYF.

This chain joins TRBV20-1 and TRBJ2-7, with 7 bases matching TRBD2. This CDR3 is built from 15 residues. From germline, CDR1 is DFQATT and CDR2 SNEGSKA (reference sequence). The V and J ends lost 4 bases and 5 bases, in that order; junction bases with no gene match: 14. The DNA of the CDR3 is TGCAGTGCTAAGCCTAGCGGAGAAGCGTGGGACGAGCAGTACTTC. It translates to CSAKPSGEAWDEQYF.

The V call is TRBV20-1, the J call TRBJ2-3; 10 bases are shared with TRBD2. V was clipped by 0 bases and J by 6 bases; unmatched bases: 6. This CDR3 has 15 amino acids. Germline values: CDR1 DFQATT, CDR2 SNEGSKA (reference sequence). The CDR3 is CSAREASGRADTQYF. CDR3 in DNA: TGCAGTGCTAGAGAGGCTAGCGGGAGAGCGGATACGCAGTATTTT.

The chain combines TRBV6-5 with TRBJ1-2; no clear D. V was trimmed by 4 bases and J by 3 bases, leaving 12 bases between them. The CDR3 spans 14 residues. Germline V gene lookup returns CDR1 MNHEY and CDR2 SVGAGI. Here the CDR3 reads CASSLRTADYGYTF. As DNA, the CDR3 is TGTGCCAGCAGTTTACGGACGGCGGACTATGGCTACACCTTC.

This clonotype was recorded once. The V call is TRBV5-1, the J call TRBJ2-1; 8 bases align to TRBD2. Looked up from germline, CDR1 is SGHRS and CDR2 is YFSETQ. The CDR3 has 16 amino acids. V shed 3 bases and J 2 bases; nucleotides not matched to a gene: 7. CDR3 region: CASSSDGGEAYNEQFF. The CDR3 DNA reads as TGCGCCAGCAGCTCCGACGGGGGGGAGGCCTACAATGAGCAGTTCTTC.

The chain recombines TRBV5-1 with TRBJ2-4, with D maybe TRBD1 (6 bases). Germline CDR1 and CDR2: SGHRS and YFSETQ. Deletions cut 6 bases from V and 8 bases from J, with 15 bases between. This CDR3 region has 13 residues. CDR3 protein: CASKSGTRDIQYF. The CDR3 coding sequence is TGCGCCAGCAAATCCGGGACACGGGACATTCAGTACTTC.

This chain links TRBV7-2 with TRBJ2-1; 10 bases agree with TRBD1. Trimming cost V 3 bases and J 4 bases; bases outside gene matches: 12. Per the germline V gene, CDR1 is SGHTA and CDR2 is FQGNSA. The CDR3 totals 18 residues. This CDR3 reads CASSLGPFPGQGYNEQFF. As DNA, the CDR3 is TGTGCCAGCAGCTTGGGACCTTTCCCGGGACAGGGGTACAATGAGCAGTTCTTC.

V usage is TRBV24-1 and J usage is TRBJ2-1, with TRBD2 identical over 10 bases. Germline loops: CDR1 KGHDR, CDR2 SFDVKD. V lost 5 bases and J lost 7; bases outside the gene matches: 1. This CDR3 spans 13 amino acids. For the CDR3, the DNA is TGTGCCACCAGTGTAGCGGGAGGAAATGAGCAGTTCTTC. Translated, it gives CATSVAGGNEQFF.

CDR3 residues: CASSYQGHPTDTQYF. The DNA of the CDR3 is TGTGCCAGCAGTTACCAAGGACACCCCACAGATACGCAGTATTTT. The chain has TRBV6-5 and TRBJ2-3, with D maybe TRBD1 (5 bases). The V gene's germline CDR1 is MNHEY and CDR2 SVGAGI. V lost 2 bases, J lost 2 bases, and 11 bases lay in between. The CDR3 covers 15 residues.

A few counts support this clonotype. The chain has TRBV21-1 and TRBJ1-5; the table assigns TRBD1, which was not confirmed against the DNA. TRBV21-1 is described as a pseudogene. CDR3 length: 15 amino acids. CDR3 sequence (DNA): TGTGCCAGCAGCTTACAGGGACCAGGATCTTTGCCCCAGCATTTT. The encoded protein is CASSLQGPGSLPQHF.

This clonotype has only a few counts. The chain combines TRBV5-1 with TRBJ2-7; 10 bases map to TRBD2. This CDR3 region has 14 residues. Trimming at V came to 3 bases and at J to 2 bases, leaving 2 bases not matched to a gene. CDR1 and CDR2 (germline): SGHRS, YFSETQ. The CDR3 bases are TGCGCCAGCAGCTCAGCGGGAGGGGCCTACGAGCAGTACTTC. It specifies CASSSAGGAYEQYF. The whole variable domain, remainder taken from reference TRBV5-1 and TRBJ2-7, is KAGVTQTPRYLIKTRGQQVTLSCSPISGHRSVSWYQQTPGQGLQFLFEYFSETQRNKGNFPGRFSGRQFSNSRSEMNVSTLELGDSALYLCASSSAGGAYEQYFGPGTRLTVT.

The chain couples TRBV5-1 to TRBJ1-6; 8 bases fit TRBD1. V lost 1 base to trimming and J lost 6 bases; unmatched junction nucleotides: 6. The germline V gene encodes CDR1 SGHRS and CDR2 YFSETQ. This CDR3 comprises 16 residues. The CDR3 DNA sequence: TGCGCCAGCAGCTTGACCGGGACAGGTTTTAATTCACCCCTCCACTTT. Translating gives CASSLTGTGFNSPLHF. The entire variable domain, with the rest obtained from reference TRBV5-1 and TRBJ1-6, is as follows: KAGVTQTPRYLIKTRGQQVTLSCSPISGHRSVSWYQQTPGQGLQFLFEYFSETQRNKGNFPGRFSGRQFSNSRSEMNVSTLELGDSALYLCASSLTGTGFNSPLHFGNGTRLTVT.

The chain links TRBV5-1 to TRBJ2-7; TRBD1 aligns across 7 bases. CDR1 and CDR2 from the germline V gene are SGHRS and YFSETQ. With 2 bases clipped from V and 2 bases from J, the junction kept 4 bases outside the gene matches. The CDR3 loop spans 14 amino acids. CDR3 DNA sequence: TGCGCCAGCAGCTTTCCTGGACAGGCCTACGAGCAGTACTTC. It translates to CASSFPGQAYEQYF.

This sequence joins TRBV6-1 and TRBJ2-7, with no clear D. The V gene's germline CDR1 is MNHNS and CDR2 SASEGT. Trimming shortened V by 8 bases and J by 0 bases, and 14 bases separated the two germline ends. CDR3 length: 14 residues. CDR3 nucleotides: TGTGCCAGCGCTTTGCCAGCCTACTCCTACGAGCAGTACTTC. This sequence encodes CASALPAYSYEQYF.

This clonotype was picked up a small number of times. V and J are TRBV10-3 and TRBJ1-6; D not resolved. Germline V gene data show CDR1 as ENHRY and CDR2 as SYGVKD. Trimming removed 2 bases at V and 14 bases at J, with 10 bases between. CDR3 length equals 12 residues. CDR3 loop: CAISEPGGTLHF. CDR3 nucleotides: TGTGCCATCAGTGAGCCGGGTGGGACCCTCCACTTT.

The chain links TRBV7-2 to TRBJ2-7; TRBD2 aligns across 7 bases. Losses at the gene ends were 5 bases for V and 5 bases for J; bases not matched to a gene: 12. The germline CDR1 and CDR2 sequences are SGHTA and FQGNSA. CDR3 length equals 15 residues. CDR3 nucleotide sequence: TGTGCCAGCAGCCAGCGGACTAGTCTGCTCGACGAGCAGTACTTC. This gives the protein CASSQRTSLLDEQYF. The whole variable domain, remainder taken from reference TRBV7-2 and TRBJ2-7, is GAGVSQSPSNKVTEKGKDVELRCDPISGHTALYWYRQSLGQGLEFLIYFQGNSAPDKSGLPSDRFSAERTGGSVSTLTIQRTQQEDSAVYLCASSQRTSLLDEQYFGPGTRLTVT.

The chain recombines TRBV5-1 with TRBJ1-1; D not resolved. This CDR3 contains 14 residues. Trimming took off 9 bases at V and 5 bases at J, with 20 bases between the two ends. Germline CDR1 SGHRS, CDR2 YFSETQ. The CDR3 bases are TGCGCCACTTCAAATGAAGGGCCCGGAACTGAAGCTTTCTTT. This translates into CATSNEGPGTEAFF.

This clonotype was detected a few times. V usage is TRBV20-1 and J usage is TRBJ2-7, with a tentative D call TRBD1 (5 bases). The V end was cut by 1 base, the J end by 0 bases, with 10 bases between. The CDR3 runs 14 residues. Germline V gives CDR1 DFQATT, CDR2 SNEGSKA (reference sequence). CDR3 bases: TGCAGTGCTAGAGGTGGAGACAGCTCCTACGAGCAGTACGTC. It codes for CSARGGDSSYEQYV.

This clonotype was recorded once. J is TRBJ1-2 and V is TRBV7-8; a possible D gene is TRBD1 (6 bases). The V end was cut by 2 bases, the J end by 2 bases, with 9 bases between. The germline gives CDR1 SGHVS, CDR2 FQNEAQ. The CDR3 is 14 amino acids. CDR3 nucleotides: TGTGCCAGCAGCTTAAACACAGGGAACTATGGCTACACCTTC. Its translation is CASSLNTGNYGYTF.